Following are 7 T cell receptor beta chains from one sample sequenced in a study of blood T cell repertoires in COVID-19. Repertoires were generated with immunoSEQ multiplex PCR, while TCRdb's copy carries only in-frame clones and drops some. The sample has approximately 90,000 clones, 86% seen once. Sequencing input: peripheral blood. All receptors come from a man older than 75 with active or convalescent COVID-19.

The CDR3 DNA sequence: TGTGCCAGCAGTGCATGGGGGGAGAGAGGCTATGGCTACACCTTC. It translates to CASSAWGERGYGYTF. V is TRBV25-1 and J is TRBJ1-2; D perhaps matches TRBD1 (5 bases). The CDR3 contains 15 residues. V dropped 4 bases and J dropped 4 bases, with 16 bases sitting between them. Germline V gives CDR1 MGHDK, CDR2 SYGVNS.

The chain is built from TRBV15 and TRBJ1-6, with 10 bases lining up with TRBD1. This CDR3 is 15 amino acids long. CDR1 and CDR2 (germline): LNHNV, YYDKDF (reference sequence). Trimming took 1 base from V and 10 from J; bases not matched to a gene: 4. The CDR3 nucleotides are TGTGCCACCAGCAGAGTGGGGACAGGGGACTCACCCCTCCACTTT. Translating it yields CATSRVGTGDSPLHF. Complete variable domain (other parts from reference TRBV15 and TRBJ1-6): DAMVIQNPRYQVTQFGKPVTLSCSQTLNHNVMYWYQQKSSQAPKLLFHYYDKDFNNEADTPDNFQSRRPNTSFCFLDIRSPGLGDTAMYLCATSRVGTGDSPLHFGNGTRLTVT.

V gene TRBV28 combines with J gene TRBJ1-2; 9 nucleotides agree with TRBD1. The germline V gene has CDR1 MDHEN and CDR2 SYDVKM. This CDR3 has 14 amino acids. The V and J ends lost 6 bases and 7 bases, in that order; junction bases with no gene match: 9. CDR3: CASSPGQGGFGYTF. CDR3 DNA sequence: TGTGCCAGCAGCCCGGGACAGGGAGGTTTTGGCTACACCTTC.

This chain's CDR3 is CASSLGSDRGFSGYTF. Here the CDR3 DNA reads TGCGCCAGCAGCTTAGGCTCGGACAGGGGGTTTTCGGGCTACACCTTC. The chain uses TRBV5-1 and TRBJ1-2, with 10 bases aligning to TRBD1. After removal of 2 bases from V and 8 bases from J, the junction contained 12 bases not matched to a gene. The V gene's germline CDR1 is SGHRS and CDR2 YFSETQ. The CDR3 contains 16 residues.

In the case of this clone: The same CDR3 is also encoded by other DNA sequences in this sample. The chain is built from TRBV5-6 and TRBJ1-5; possible D gene TRBD1, 5 bases. CDR3 size: 14 residues. V lost 0 bases to trimming and J lost 4 bases, with 8 bases between them. CDR1 and CDR2 from the germline V gene are SGHDT and YYEEEE. CDR3 sequence reads: CASSLAGVNQPQHF. The CDR3 bases are TGTGCCAGCAGCTTGGCGGGGGTGAATCAGCCCCAGCATTTT. Together with reference TRBV5-6 and TRBJ1-5, the CDR3 gives the full variable domain: DAGVTQSPTHLIKTRGQQVTLRCSPKSGHDTVSWYQQALGQGPQFIFQYYEEEERQRGNFPDRFSGHQFPNYSSELNVNALLLGDSALYLCASSLAGVNQPQHFGDGTRLSIL.

The gene calls are TRBV3-1 (or the pseudogene TRBV3-2) and TRBJ2-1; D is undetermined. Germline V gives CDR1 LGHDT, CDR2 YNNKEL (reference sequence). There are 15 residues in the CDR3. V lost 0 bases to trimming and J lost 4 bases, with 10 bases between them. CDR3 sequence reads: CASSQDGQRYNEQFF. The DNA for the CDR3 is TGTGCCAGCAGCCAAGACGGCCAGCGATACAATGAGCAGTTCTTC.

V and J are TRBV7-8 and TRBJ2-7, with TRBD2 identical over 8 bases. The CDR3 consists of 14 residues. Per the germline V gene, CDR1 is SGHVS and CDR2 is FQNEAQ. The trim removed 4 bases at V and 7 bases at J, leaving 9 bases unmatched. CDR3 residues: CASSYGTSEKEQYF. Here the CDR3 DNA reads TGTGCCAGCAGCTATGGGACTAGTGAGAAAGAGCAGTACTTC.